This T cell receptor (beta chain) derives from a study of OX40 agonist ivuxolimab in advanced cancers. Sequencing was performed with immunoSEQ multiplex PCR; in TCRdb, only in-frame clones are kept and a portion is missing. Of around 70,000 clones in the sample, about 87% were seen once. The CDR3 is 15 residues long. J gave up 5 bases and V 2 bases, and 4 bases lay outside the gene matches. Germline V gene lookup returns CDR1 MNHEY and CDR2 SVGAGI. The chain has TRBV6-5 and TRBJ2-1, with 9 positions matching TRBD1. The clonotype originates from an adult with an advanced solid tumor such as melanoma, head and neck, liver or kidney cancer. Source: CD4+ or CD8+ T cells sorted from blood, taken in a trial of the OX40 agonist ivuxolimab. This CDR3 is CASSYTGGGNNEQFF. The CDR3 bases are TGTGCCAGCAGTTACACAGGGGGCGGTAACAATGAGCAGTTCTTC.